This T cell receptor beta chain derives from a study of CD8 T cells in Susac syndrome. Random-hexamer reverse transcription was applied to about 0.45 to 1 ug RNA. By means of immunoSEQ multiplex PCR, TCR beta CDR3 spanning 54 Vbeta and 13 Jbeta underwent amplification. In TCRdb, the immunoSEQ multiplex PCR reads were re-called with MiXCR into one record per CDR3 protein. The profile covers 200,000 or so distinct CDR3 sequences, with more than 90% appearing a single time and roughly 0.094% taken by the ten largest. This TCR was recovered from a human donor with multiple sclerosis. Sequencing was performed on CD4+ T cells from PBMCs.

The CDR3 DNA sequence: TGTGCCAGCAGTGAGGCCGGTGCCGGGGCCAACGTCCTGACTTTC. Translation: CASSEAGAGANVLTF. The rearrangement uses TRBV2 and TRBJ2-6; D gene ambiguous. This CDR3 has 15 residues. Germline V lookup: CDR1 SNHLY, CDR2 FYNNEI. V was cut by 3 bases and J by 4 bases, with 10 bases left in between. Combining the CDR3 with reference TRBV2 and TRBJ2-6 gives the whole variable domain EPEVTQTPSHQVTQMGQEVILRCVPISNHLYFYWYRQILGQKVEFLVSFYNNEISEKSEIFDDQFSVERPDGSNFTLKIRSTKLEDSAMYFCASSEAGAGANVLTFGAGSRLTVL.